One sample yielded the 18 T cell receptor beta chains listed below, sequenced in a study of T-cell reconstitution after alpha-beta-depleted transplantation in children. Unique molecular identifiers were incorporated when the TCRbeta library was constructed. Each CDR3 protein is one row after TCRdb ran MiXCR on the PCR reads. This sample has 350,000 to 400,000 distinct CDR3 sequences, with about 14% found just once. The specimen was PBMCs, collected from the stem cell graft. These receptors were taken from a human donor who donated a stem cell graft to a child with Fanconi anemia.

V is TRBV6-1 and J is TRBJ1-1; D gene unclear. Trimming removed 10 bases at V and 3 bases at J, with 15 bases between. This CDR3 has 13 residues. Germline V CDR1 and CDR2: MNHNS, SASEGT. The CDR3 region has the DNA TGTGCCATCGGTCGTGGGAGGTACACTGAAGCTTTCTTT. Its translation: CAIGRGRYTEAFF.

The rearrangement joins TRBV4-3 to TRBJ2-1; D may be TRBD2 (6 bases). The V and J ends lost 5 bases and 9 bases respectively, with 17 bases between them. Germline CDR1 LGHNA, CDR2 YSLEER. The CDR3 runs 14 residues. The CDR3 region is CASSSALFSGEQFF. The CDR3 DNA follows: TGCGCCAGCAGCTCAGCACTCTTTAGCGGTGAGCAGTTCTTC.

The chain uses TRBV3-1 and TRBJ2-5; 7 nucleotides match TRBD2. The CDR3 consists of 14 residues. Germline CDR1 LGHDT, CDR2 YNNKEL (reference sequence). V lost 4 bases and J lost 2; bases outside the gene matches: 4. The CDR3 spells CASSRAGRQETQYF. As DNA, the CDR3 is TGTGCCAGCAGCCGAGCGGGGCGACAAGAGACCCAGTACTTC.

The table lists this clonotype with a few counts. The gene calls are TRBV5-1 and TRBJ2-5, with a weak D call TRBD2 (5 bases). The V gene lost 5 bases and the J gene lost 1 base, with 12 bases spanning the gap. The CDR3 is 14 residues long. Germline CDR1 reads SGHRS; CDR2 reads YFSETQ. The CDR3 reads CASSIAGLQETQYF. CDR3 nucleotide sequence: TGCGCCAGCAGTATCGCAGGACTCCAAGAGACCCAGTACTTC. The whole variable domain, remainder taken from reference TRBV5-1 and TRBJ2-5, is KAGVTQTPRYLIKTRGQQVTLSCSPISGHRSVSWYQQTPGQGLQFLFEYFSETQRNKGNFPGRFSGRQFSNSRSEMNVSTLELGDSALYLCASSIAGLQETQYFGPGTRLLVL.

This clonotype was detected only a few times. The chain joins TRBV12-3 or TRBV12-4 to TRBJ2-3; possibly TRBD2 for D (6 bases). CDR3 length equals 13 residues. The V end was cut by 6 bases, the J end by 2 bases, with 9 bases between. As DNA, the CDR3 is TGTGCCAGCAGCGGAGGGGTCACAGATACGCAGTATTTT. It is translated as CASSGGVTDTQYF.

The chain's CDR3 is CASSNFLAGGEETQYF. The CDR3 region has the DNA TGTGCCAGCAGCAATTTCTTAGCGGGGGGAGAAGAGACCCAGTACTTC. The genes are TRBV7-2 and TRBJ2-5, with 10 bases fitting TRBD2. Germline CDR1 reads SGHTA; CDR2 reads FQGNSA. V lost 5 bases to trimming and J lost 3 bases; unmatched junction nucleotides: 9. There are 16 residues in the CDR3.

This clonotype occurred many times. The junction does not match germline at one end; this may be a read error. This rearrangement joins TRBV18 to TRBJ2-7, with 9 nucleotides matching TRBD1. The germline CDR1 and CDR2 sequences are KGHSH and LQKENI. This CDR3 contains 14 residues. CDR3 coding DNA: TGCGCCAGCAGCCCAAGACAGGGGGCCTACGAGCAGTACTTC. Its translation: CASSPRQGAYEQYF.

The V and J genes are TRBV4-3 and TRBJ1-1; the D gene is possibly TRBD1 (5 bases). This CDR3 has 14 amino acids. The V end lost 3 bases, the J end lost 6 bases, and 14 bases lay between the germline ends. From germline, CDR1 is LGHNA and CDR2 YSLEER. DNA of the CDR3: TGCGCCAGCAGCCAGGGGACCTTGAAGGCTGAAGCTTTCTTT. Translated: CASSQGTLKAEAFF.

This clonotype appeared many times. The chain is built from TRBV27 and TRBJ2-2; D possibly uses TRBD1 or TRBD2 (5 bases each). V shed 7 bases and J shed 7 bases, with 16 bases lying between them. Germline lookup yields CDR1 MNHEY and CDR2 SMNVEV (reference sequence). The CDR3 has 14 amino acids. DNA for the CDR3: TGTGCCAGCACCCCGGGACGAGGATACGGGGAGCTGTTTTTT. Its protein is CASTPGRGYGELFF.

This clonotype showed up just once. This chain connects TRBV28 to TRBJ1-5, with 8 nucleotides matching TRBD1. V shed 2 bases, J shed 6 bases, and the junction held 3 bases outside the gene matches. This CDR3 is built from 14 residues. CDR1 is MDHEN and CDR2 is SYDVKM in the germline V gene. The CDR3 loop reads CASSLQGAAQPQHF. The CDR3 region has the DNA TGTGCCAGCAGTTTACAGGGGGCCGCTCAGCCCCAGCATTTT. Looking up the rest from reference TRBV28 and TRBJ1-5 gives the full variable domain: DVKVTQSSRYLVKRTGEKVFLECVQDMDHENMFWYRQDPGLGLRLIYFSYDVKMKEKGDIPEGYSVSREKKERFSLILESASTNQTSMYLCASSLQGAAQPQHFGDGTRLSIL.

The V call is TRBV9, the J call TRBJ2-2, with 8 bases aligning to TRBD1. This CDR3 spans 16 amino acids. The germline V gene encodes CDR1 SGDLS and CDR2 YYNGEE. With 3 bases clipped from V and 5 bases from J, the junction kept 9 bases outside the gene matches. The CDR3 DNA is TGTGCCAGCAGCGGGGGAGGACAGGGTACTACCGGGGAGCTGTTTTTT. This gives the protein CASSGGGQGTTGELFF.

This clonotype showed up just a few times. The chain uses TRBV5-5 and TRBJ1-2, with unresolved D. Germline V gives CDR1 SGHKS, CDR2 YYEKEE (reference sequence). The germline V and J ends were trimmed by 4 bases and 5 bases, with 15 bases remaining between them. This CDR3 spans 14 amino acids. The CDR3 DNA reads TGTGCCAGCAGCCCCGACACTTTCCGGTATGGCTACACCTTC. Translated, it gives CASSPDTFRYGYTF.

This clonotype has ten or more counts. The chain joins TRBV28 to TRBJ1-2, with D unresolved. V dropped 5 bases and J dropped 1 base, with 14 bases sitting between them. Germline V gene lookup returns CDR1 MDHEN and CDR2 SYDVKM. The CDR3 consists of 15 residues. CDR3 sequence (DNA): TGTGCCAGCAGTACCCCCCACCGGCATAACTATGGCTACACCTTC. It codes for CASSTPHRHNYGYTF.

This clonotype was seen many times. This chain uses TRBV10-3 with TRBJ2-3; 10 nucleotides line up with TRBD1. Germline CDR1 is ENHRY and CDR2 is SYGVKD. V lost 4 bases to trimming and J lost 3 bases; unmatched junction nucleotides: 7. The CDR3 consists of 16 residues. The CDR3 loop is CAISAPGTGETDTQYF. The CDR3 DNA reads TGTGCCATCAGTGCGCCCGGGACAGGGGAAACAGATACGCAGTATTTT.

This chain uses TRBV5-1 with TRBJ2-7, with D tentatively TRBD1 (6 bases). The V end lost 4 bases, the J end lost 0 bases, and 14 bases lay between the germline ends. CDR1 and CDR2 (germline): SGHRS, YFSETQ. CDR3 length: 15 residues. Written as DNA, the CDR3 is TGCGCCAGCAGCCCAGGGGACCGCTCCTCCTACGAGCAGTACTTC. Translation gives CASSPGDRSSYEQYF.

This clonotype was detected many times. The rearrangement joins TRBV7-8 to TRBJ1-1; 9 bases agree with TRBD1. The junction had 13 bases not matched to a gene; V was cut back by 1 base and J by 4 bases. CDR1 SGHVS and CDR2 FQNEAQ come from the germline V gene. This CDR3 region has 18 residues. The chain's CDR3 is CASSLGGGLGQGGTEAFF. For the CDR3, the DNA is TGTGCCAGCAGCTTAGGGGGTGGTCTGGGACAGGGAGGCACTGAAGCTTTCTTT.

This clonotype has only a few counts. This sequence joins TRBV6-1 and TRBJ2-1, with D maybe TRBD1 (10 bases). Germline assignment: CDR1 MNHNS and CDR2 SASEGT. This CDR3 region has 19 residues. V was pared by 5 bases and J by 2 bases, with 25 bases between. The CDR3 reads CASSRGTGVSGGTYNEQFF. The CDR3 DNA follows: TGTGCCAGCAGTCGGGGGACAGGGGTTAGCGGGGGAACCTACAATGAGCAGTTCTTC.

This clonotype has just a few counts. This chain uses TRBV20-1 with TRBJ2-7; 10 bases are shared with TRBD2. The CDR3 has 17 residues. Germline trimming cut 3 bases from V and 5 bases from J; bases unmatched to any gene: 16. Per the germline V gene, CDR1 is DFQATT and CDR2 is SNEGSKA (reference sequence). The CDR3, as DNA: TGCAGTGCTAGTGAGCGGAGAAGAGCGGGGGGGCGGGACGAGCAGTACTTC. This codes for CSASERRRAGGRDEQYF.